The rows below give T cell receptor beta chains drawn from one sample of a study of T cells after yellow fever vaccination. TCRdb recomputed calls from the 5' RACE reads with MiXCR, one row per CDR3 protein. The sample has hundreds of thousands of distinct CDR3 sequences; 12% are singletons. The specimen comprised PBMCs, sampled on the day of the yellow fever booster vaccination. These receptors came from a man aged 30 to 39 who received the YFV17D yellow fever vaccine. CDR3s include the opening cysteine and the closing phenylalanine or tryptophan. D genes are given only for firm matches. The size entry is marked missing in some rows and otherwise reads once, few, many or a size class.

v_call: TRBV24-1
clone_size: few
j_call: TRBJ2-5
d_call: TRBD2
cdr3_nt: TGTGCCACCAGTGACACTAGCGGGGATCAAGAGACCCAGTACTTC
cdr3_aa: CATSDTSGDQETQYF

v_call: TRBV18
clone_size: -
j_call: TRBJ2-7
d_call: TRBD1
cdr3_nt: TGTGCCAGCTCACCCTCCCGGGACAGGGACTACGAGCAGTACTTC
cdr3_aa: CASSPSRDRDYEQYF

v_call: TRBV5-7
clone_size: -
j_call: TRBJ2-7
d_call: TRBD1
cdr3_nt: TGTGCCAGCAGCCCCCGGAGCACAGGGGCCCGAAGGGAGCAGTACTTC
cdr3_aa: CASSPRSTGARREQYF

v_call: TRBV12-3/TRBV12-4
clone_size: -
j_call: TRBJ2-7
d_call: TRBD1
cdr3_nt: TGTGCCAGCAGTTCTTTTTCCGGGACAGGGGTCCAGCGGCTGAACGACGAGCAGTACTTC
cdr3_aa: CASSSFSGTGVQRLNDEQYF

v_call: TRBV18
clone_size: many
j_call: TRBJ2-2
d_call: -
cdr3_nt: TGTGCCAGCAGTCCGCCGGGGAACACCGGGGAGCTGTTTTTT
cdr3_aa: CASSPPGNTGELFF

v_call: TRBV5-1
clone_size: few
j_call: TRBJ2-2
d_call: TRBD1
cdr3_nt: TGCGCCAGCCAGAGACAGGGGCACACCGGGGAGCTGTTTTTT
cdr3_aa: CASQRQGHTGELFF

v_call: TRBV7-2
clone_size: -
j_call: TRBJ2-3
d_call: TRBD2
cdr3_nt: TGTGCCAGCATCCGGGGGGTACTAAGCACAGATACGCAGTATTTT
cdr3_aa: CASIRGVLSTDTQYF

v_call: TRBV6-6
clone_size: few
j_call: TRBJ2-7
d_call: -
cdr3_nt: TGTGCCAGCAGTCAGGGGCGGCAAGAAGAGCAGTACTTC
cdr3_aa: CASSQGRQEEQYF

v_call: TRBV7-8
clone_size: -
j_call: TRBJ2-3
d_call: -
cdr3_nt: TGTGCCAGCAGCCGACAGGCGATCACAGATACGCAGTATTTT
cdr3_aa: CASSRQAITDTQYF

v_call: TRBV7-9
clone_size: -
j_call: TRBJ2-4
d_call: TRBD1
cdr3_nt: TGTGCCAGCAGCTTAGGACAGGGGATGAACATTCAGTACTTC
cdr3_aa: CASSLGQGMNIQYF

v_call: TRBV28
clone_size: -
j_call: TRBJ2-7
d_call: -
cdr3_nt: TGTGCCAGCATTGCGGGGACCCCAGGGTACGAGCAGTACTTC
cdr3_aa: CASIAGTPGYEQYF

v_call: TRBV12-3/TRBV12-4
clone_size: -
j_call: TRBJ2-1
d_call: -
cdr3_nt: TGTGCCAGCAGTTATAGGCTAGCCAGGCAGTTCTTC
cdr3_aa: CASSYRLARQFF

v_call: TRBV7-8
clone_size: many
j_call: TRBJ2-3
d_call: TRBD2
cdr3_nt: TGTGCCAGCAGCTTACTAGCGGGAGGGCCGGGAGATACGCAGTATTTT
cdr3_aa: CASSLLAGGPGDTQYF

v_call: TRBV10-3
clone_size: few
j_call: TRBJ2-5
d_call: TRBD1
cdr3_nt: TGTGCCATCAGTATCTCGACAGGGGTAGAGACCCAGTACTTC
cdr3_aa: CAISISTGVETQYF

v_call: TRBV3-1
clone_size: -
j_call: TRBJ2-7
d_call: TRBD2
cdr3_nt: TGTGCCAGCAGCCTAGGGACTAGCAGTACCTACGAGCAGTACTTC
cdr3_aa: CASSLGTSSTYEQYF

v_call: TRBV5-1
clone_size: few
j_call: TRBJ2-2
d_call: TRBD2
cdr3_nt: TGCGCCAGCAGCTTCCCGGGAGGCACCGGGGAGCTGTTTTTT
cdr3_aa: CASSFPGGTGELFF

v_call: TRBV20-1
clone_size: -
j_call: TRBJ2-5
d_call: -
cdr3_nt: TGCAGTGCTAGAGAGATGGTCAGAATCAGAGAGACCCAGTACTTC
cdr3_aa: CSAREMVRIRETQYF

v_call: TRBV4-3
clone_size: -
j_call: TRBJ2-7
d_call: -
cdr3_nt: TGCGCCAGCAGCCATCAAAGCCACGGGAACTACGAGCAGTACTTC
cdr3_aa: CASSHQSHGNYEQYF

v_call: TRBV4-3
clone_size: few
j_call: TRBJ2-4
d_call: -
cdr3_nt: TGCGCCAGCAGCCAAGATCGCGCGGGGAGAGACATTCAGTACTTC
cdr3_aa: CASSQDRAGRDIQYF

v_call: TRBV6-2/TRBV6-3
clone_size: few
j_call: TRBJ1-2
d_call: TRBD1
cdr3_nt: TGTGCCAGCAGTTACGGGACAGTTTCGTATGGCTACACCTTC
cdr3_aa: CASSYGTVSYGYTF

v_call: TRBV5-1
clone_size: many
j_call: TRBJ2-1
d_call: TRBD1
cdr3_nt: TGCGCCAGCAGCTTGGAAGAGGGGGCTTTGAAGGCGTTCTTC
cdr3_aa: CASSLEEGALKAFF

v_call: TRBV5-1
clone_size: many
j_call: TRBJ2-5
d_call: -
cdr3_nt: TGCGCCAGCAGCTTGGAAACTCGGGGGGAGACCCAGTACTTC
cdr3_aa: CASSLETRGETQYF

v_call: TRBV7-8
clone_size: -
j_call: TRBJ2-7
d_call: -
cdr3_nt: TGTGCCAGCAGCTCAGAGGGGGCGGGATTCGACGAGCAGTACTTC
cdr3_aa: CASSSEGAGFDEQYF

v_call: TRBV20-1
clone_size: many
j_call: TRBJ2-1
d_call: -
cdr3_nt: TGCAGTGCTAGACTCGCCGGGGGAAGGTCCCACAATGAGCAGTTCTTC
cdr3_aa: CSARLAGGRSHNEQFF

v_call: TRBV7-9
clone_size: few
j_call: TRBJ1-1
d_call: TRBD1
cdr3_nt: TGTGCCAGCAGCCCCACAGGGGATAAGACTGAAGCTTTCTTT
cdr3_aa: CASSPTGDKTEAFF

v_call: TRBV28
clone_size: few
j_call: TRBJ2-1
d_call: -
cdr3_nt: TGTGCCAGCAGTCCCCAAGGCCCCCCCTATGAGCAGTTCTTC
cdr3_aa: CASSPQGPPYEQFF

v_call: TRBV7-6
clone_size: few
j_call: TRBJ1-5
d_call: -
cdr3_nt: TGTGCCAGCAGCCCACATGAGGCGAAACAGCCCCAGCATTTT
cdr3_aa: CASSPHEAKQPQHF

v_call: TRBV11-2
clone_size: -
j_call: TRBJ2-4
d_call: TRBD2
cdr3_nt: TGTGCCAGCAGCTTCCCTACTAGCGGGAGTAGTTCACTAGCCAAAAACATTCAGTACTTC
cdr3_aa: CASSFPTSGSSSLAKNIQYF

v_call: TRBV29-1
clone_size: -
j_call: TRBJ1-4
d_call: -
cdr3_nt: TGCAGCGTTCGGAGGTCAGGCAATGAAAAACTGTTTTTT
cdr3_aa: CSVRRSGNEKLFF

v_call: TRBV5-1
clone_size: -
j_call: TRBJ2-1
d_call: -
cdr3_nt: TGCGCCAGCAGCTTGTACCCCAGCTCCTACAATGAGCAGTTCTTC
cdr3_aa: CASSLYPSSYNEQFF

v_call: TRBV7-2
clone_size: -
j_call: TRBJ2-7
d_call: TRBD2
cdr3_nt: TGTGCCAGCAGCTCAGGACTAGCCACCTACGAGCAGTACTTC
cdr3_aa: CASSSGLATYEQYF

v_call: TRBV6-1
clone_size: -
j_call: TRBJ2-2
d_call: TRBD2
cdr3_nt: TGTGCCATCTCTAGCGGAGCGAACACCGGGGAGCTGTTTTTT
cdr3_aa: CAISSGANTGELFF

v_call: TRBV28
clone_size: -
j_call: TRBJ2-7
d_call: -
cdr3_nt: TGTGCCAGCAGTACCCTGGTCTACGAGCAGTACTTC
cdr3_aa: CASSTLVYEQYF

v_call: TRBV20-1
clone_size: few
j_call: TRBJ2-2
d_call: -
cdr3_nt: TGCAGTGCTAGACGGGCAGGTTCGGTCGGGGAGCTGTTTTTT
cdr3_aa: CSARRAGSVGELFF

v_call: TRBV18
clone_size: -
j_call: TRBJ2-7
d_call: TRBD2
cdr3_nt: TGTGCCAGCTCTAAGCGGGAGGACGAGCAGTACTTC
cdr3_aa: CASSKREDEQYF